These 11 T cell receptor beta chains were sequenced from one sample in a study of T-cell memory formation after mild COVID-19. TCRdb used MiXCR to reprocess the 5' RACE reads, holding one entry per CDR3 protein. The sample has about 130,000 distinct CDR3 sequences; about 17% are singletons. Material: PBMCs or a T cell subset sorted from them (not recorded which). The source is an adult woman who had mild COVID-19 (a few samples of this study predate the infection). Cell type and time point are not known.

J is TRBJ2-3 and V is TRBV4-2; D remains unclear. Germline V CDR1 and CDR2: LGHNA, YNFKEQ. The CDR3 contains 18 residues. Trimming pared 0 bases from V and 3 bases from J, leaving 19 bases between. In DNA, the CDR3 is TGTGCCAGCAGCCAAGACCCTGAACGCTCTCCCCAAACAGATACGCAGTATTTT. It is translated as CASSQDPERSPQTDTQYF.

The sample holds a few counts of this clonotype. The V gene is TRBV7-6, the J gene TRBJ2-1, with 8 bases identical to TRBD2. The germline V gene encodes CDR1 SGHVS and CDR2 FNYEAQ. The V and J ends lost 2 bases and 5 bases, in that order; junction bases with no gene match: 8. The CDR3 totals 16 residues. CDR3 residues: CASSLSLAAGDNEQFF. CDR3 nucleotide sequence: TGTGCCAGCAGCTTATCTCTGGCAGCGGGGGACAATGAGCAGTTCTTC.

V usage is TRBV5-1 and J usage is TRBJ2-3; no clear D. Germline CDR1 reads SGHRS; CDR2 reads YFSETQ. V dropped 7 bases and J dropped 1 base, with 1 base sitting between them. The CDR3 is 10 amino acids. The CDR3 loop reads CASGTDTQYF. The CDR3 nucleotides read TGCGCCAGCGGCACAGATACGCAGTATTTT.

In its sample, this clonotype was seen a few times. V and J are TRBV7-8 and TRBJ2-3, with 10 bases aligning to TRBD2. This CDR3 is built from 16 residues. V dropped 1 base and J dropped 4; count of bases not matched to a gene: 5. The V gene's germline CDR1 is SGHVS and CDR2 FQNEAQ. CDR3 sequence reads: CASSLGASGSSDTQYF. In DNA form, the CDR3 reads TGTGCCAGCAGCTTAGGGGCTAGCGGGAGCTCAGATACGCAGTATTTT.

This clonotype has just a few counts. The chain carries TRBV12-3 or TRBV12-4 and TRBJ2-5; D is undetermined. The CDR3 covers 11 residues. The V and J ends lost 6 bases and 13 bases respectively, with 15 bases between them. The CDR3 region has the DNA TGTGCCAGCAGCTACGAAGAGAGGCTGTACTTC. It translates to CASSYEERLYF.

The rearrangement joins TRBV5-5 to TRBJ1-5; unclear D gene. The length of the CDR3 is 16 residues. From germline, CDR1 is SGHKS and CDR2 YYEKEE (reference sequence). Trimming removed 0 bases from V and 6 bases from J, with 16 bases in between. CDR3 bases: TGTGCCAGCAGCTTGGGAGGGCTCATGAAGGGTCAGCCCCAGCATTTT. Translation gives CASSLGGLMKGQPQHF.

This clonotype was detected a few times. The CDR3 region is CASSLGGIGDTQYF. CDR3 DNA: TGTGCCAGCAGCTTAGGGGGGATCGGGGATACGCAGTATTTT. The chain has TRBV11-3 and TRBJ2-3, with D possibly being TRBD1 or TRBD2 (5 bases each). CDR1 is SGHNT, CDR2 YENEEA, per germline. Trimming pared 1 base from V and 6 bases from J, leaving 11 bases between. CDR3 length equals 14 residues.

The rearrangement links TRBV6-4 to TRBJ2-5, with a weak D call TRBD2 (5 bases). The CDR3 extends over 16 amino acids. Deletions cut 10 bases from V and 4 bases from J, with 25 bases between. CDR1 and CDR2 (germline): MRHNA, SNTAGT. The CDR3 nucleotides read TGTGCCATCATCCCCCTAGGAAGGTCGAGCGGAGAGACCCAGTACTTC. As protein: CAIIPLGRSSGETQYF.

This rearrangement joins TRBV12-3 or TRBV12-4 to TRBJ2-7, with TRBD1 identical over 9 bases. The CDR3 runs 14 residues. After removal of 8 bases from V and 2 bases from J, the junction contained 7 bases not matched to a gene. CDR3 loop: CASLRGTGTYEQYF. The CDR3 DNA sequence: TGTGCCAGCTTAAGGGGGACAGGGACCTACGAGCAGTACTTC.

CDR3 sequence reads: CSVEDPGGESYNEQFF. The CDR3 DNA sequence: TGCAGCGTTGAAGATCCTGGCGGGGAATCTTACAATGAGCAGTTCTTC. The chain links TRBV29-1 to TRBJ2-1; D is perhaps TRBD2 (6 bases). Germline-derived CDR1 and CDR2 are SQVTM and ANQGSEA. Between the trimmed V and J ends, which lost 0 bases and 4 bases, there was a span of 16 bases. The CDR3 runs to 16 residues.

This chain uses TRBV9 with TRBJ2-3; TRBD2 is a possible D gene (5 bases). V lost 3 bases to trimming and J lost 4 bases, with 9 bases between them. This CDR3 is 13 amino acids long. Per germline, CDR1 SGDLS and CDR2 YYNGEE. The CDR3 coding sequence is TGTGCCAGCAGCGGGGAGTTCTCAGATACGCAGTATTTT. Translating it yields CASSGEFSDTQYF.